This T cell receptor beta chain appears in the sequencing data of a study of CD8+CD57+ T cells in acquired aplastic anemia. General study findings and limits: Comparison of patients with controls identified roughly 30 shared CD8+ CDR3 sequences.

The template for TCR beta VDJ and CDR3 sequence profiling was genomic DNA. TCRdb independently ran MiXCR on the reads; one entry per CDR3 protein. The data show around 140,000 distinct CDR3 sequences, roughly 40% seen once. Germline CDR1 is MNHNS and CDR2 is SASEGT. The CDR3 covers 15 residues. Deletions cut 3 bases from V and 7 bases from J, with 15 bases between. This clonotype was seen ten or more times. Its antigen is unidentified. The receptor was isolated from a human donor in good health, serving as a control. Sequenced: sorted CD4+, CD8+, or CD8+CD57+ T cells (not recorded which) from PBMCs. The chain is built from TRBV6-1 and TRBJ1-4; D uncertain. The CDR3 region is CASSDITPGGEKLFF. CDR3 nucleotide sequence: TGTGCCAGCAGTGACATAACCCCGGGCGGTGAAAAACTGTTTTTT.